Listed below are T cell receptor beta chains from one sample, sequenced in a study of brain metastases from non-small cell lung cancer. Clones were sequenced by immunoSEQ multiplex PCR, and TCRdb holds only the in-frame ones, with some missing. The sample consists of some 400 clones, 70% to 90% of them appearing once. Sequencing used tumor-adjacent normal tissue. These receptors originate from a donor over 35 with non-small cell lung cancer. CDR3s include the opening cysteine and the closing phenylalanine or tryptophan. Rows give clone size only sometimes, using once, few, many, or a class for an expanded clone.

V: TRBV18
size: -
J: TRBJ2-2
CDR3: CASSPPRGNTGELFF

V: TRBV6-5
size: -
J: TRBJ2-3
CDR3: CASTSGQGPDTQYF

V: TRBV6-2/TRBV6-3
size: once
J: TRBJ2-5
CDR3: CASSLTANQETQYF

V: TRBV5-6
size: -
J: TRBJ1-6
CDR3: CASSVPTGFSPLHF

V: TRBV18
size: -
J: TRBJ2-7
CDR3: CASSPSSYEQYF

V: TRBV5-1
size: -
J: TRBJ2-7
CDR3: CASRETVLSYEQYF

V: TRBV2
size: -
J: TRBJ2-7
CDR3: CASRTRDEQYF

V: TRBV12-1
size: -
J: TRBJ1-2
CDR3: CASSFVAGYPSDYGYTF

V: TRBV6-6
size: -
J: TRBJ1-2
CDR3: CAGGTPRGFNYGYTF

V: TRBV9
size: -
J: TRBJ2-7
CDR3: CASSVGRVSEQYF

V: TRBV7-6
size: once
J: TRBJ1-5
CDR3: CASSRTGFRDQPQHF

V: TRBV7-8
size: -
J: TRBJ1-2
CDR3: CASSLVVIGTANYGYTF

V: TRBV7-2
size: -
J: TRBJ1-1
CDR3: CTSTGYTEAFF

V: TRBV5-4
size: once
J: TRBJ2-5
CDR3: CASSQKGQGYETQYF

V: TRBV18
size: -
J: TRBJ2-1
CDR3: CASSPPGSSYNEQFF

V: TRBV2
size: -
J: TRBJ2-3
CDR3: CASSRDTDTQYF

V: TRBV9
size: -
J: TRBJ1-1
CDR3: CASSPEDRRYTEAFF

V: TRBV6-2/TRBV6-3
size: few
J: TRBJ1-1
CDR3: CASSYGRNTEAFF

V: TRBV9
size: -
J: TRBJ2-7
CDR3: CASSSLRGTGDYEQYF

V: TRBV9
size: once
J: TRBJ1-5
CDR3: CTSSVSSGQPQHF

V: TRBV9
size: -
J: TRBJ1-4
CDR3: CASSVGRGEDEKLFF

V: TRBV14
size: -
J: TRBJ1-2
CDR3: CASSVRTEGVIDYGYTF

V: TRBV2
size: -
J: TRBJ1-5
CDR3: CASSNPTVGNQPQHF

V: TRBV4-2
size: -
J: TRBJ1-1
CDR3: CASSQGEGTGETEAFF

V: TRBV6-5
size: -
J: TRBJ1-2
CDR3: CASRRDRGNYGYTF

V: TRBV2
size: once
J: TRBJ2-7
CDR3: CASRGGTGGSYEQYF

V: TRBV30
size: -
J: TRBJ1-6
CDR3: CAWSVARGGPDPFTPLHF

V: TRBV29-1
size: -
J: TRBJ2-2
CDR3: CSAETGANTGELFF

V: TRBV29-1
size: -
J: TRBJ1-2
CDR3: CSVDRQGSYGYTF

V: TRBV29-1
size: -
J: TRBJ2-1
CDR3: CSASTGGAYNEQFF

V: TRBV11-3
size: -
J: TRBJ1-1
CDR3: CASNPRQGGEAFF

V: TRBV2
size: -
J: TRBJ1-2
CDR3: CASSDRQGRHGYTF

V: TRBV6-5
size: -
J: TRBJ2-1
CDR3: CASSIDRGNEQFF

V: TRBV6-5
size: -
J: TRBJ1-2
CDR3: CASSQGSSYTF

V: TRBV7-2
size: once
J: TRBJ1-1
CDR3: CASSLKGGGTEAFF

V: TRBV10-2
size: -
J: TRBJ2-7
CDR3: CASSEYGTPGAEQYF

V: TRBV4-1
size: -
J: TRBJ1-2
CDR3: CASSQGVTGAVYGYTF

V: TRBV19
size: -
J: TRBJ1-1
CDR3: CASSNSGEAFF

V: TRBV4-2
size: -
J: TRBJ1-2
CDR3: CASSQATSDTLYGYTF

V: TRBV5-5
size: -
J: TRBJ1-2
CDR3: CASSADRGNAYGYTF

V: TRBV18
size: -
J: TRBJ2-1
CDR3: CASSPPSRGNYNEQFF

V: TRBV11-1
size: few
J: TRBJ2-2
CDR3: CASIEVEGERGELFF

V: TRBV9
size: -
J: TRBJ2-2
CDR3: CASSDPHRVTNTGELFF

V: TRBV18
size: -
J: TRBJ2-1
CDR3: CASSPTTGGLDEQFF

V: TRBV10-3
size: -
J: TRBJ2-1
CDR3: CAIRPGLAGGSSYNEQFF

V: TRBV9
size: few
J: TRBJ1-5
CDR3: CASSATGIQPQHF

V: TRBV29-1
size: -
J: TRBJ2-2
CDR3: CSAETGANTGELFF

V: TRBV7-8
size: once
J: TRBJ2-7
CDR3: CASSLNRAHPTYEQYF

V: TRBV2
size: few
J: TRBJ2-7
CDR3: CASSVSRPSIEQYF

V: TRBV10-3
size: few
J: TRBJ1-4
CDR3: CAIAGGDGDEKLFF

V: TRBV6-2/TRBV6-3
size: -
J: TRBJ2-1
CDR3: CASSTTSGVYNEQFF